This T cell receptor (beta chain) originates from a study of OX40 agonist ivuxolimab in advanced cancers. About the investigation overall: The costimulatory receptor OX40 (CD134) was targeted by ivuxolimab, a fully human IgG2 agonistic monoclonal antibody. Intravenous ivuxolimab was administered to patients every 2 weeks at six dose levels: 0.01, 0.1, 0.3, 1.5, 3 and 10 mg/kg. Of the roughly 50 dose-escalation patients, hepatocellular carcinoma was present in roughly 19, melanoma in approximately 15, renal cell carcinoma in 9 and head and neck cancer in 9. In the dose-escalation cohort, about four fifths of patients were male, and the mean age was 60 years with a range of about 23 to 79. Patients were allowed to have had prior anti-PD-1, anti-PD-L1 or anti-CTLA-4 therapy, and around 40% of the dose-escalation patients had previously received checkpoint inhibitors. Partial responses occurred in three dose-escalation patients: two with cutaneous melanoma and one with hepatocellular carcinoma. The purpose of peripheral TCRbeta sequencing was to test whether ivuxolimab changed TCR sequence diversity and led to clonal T-cell expansion. The paper describes the monotherapy dose-escalation part (N of about 52 patients) of the phase I trial of ivuxolimab. On the study overall, not on this receptor specifically: After ivuxolimab, more expanded clones were found on average in CD8+ T cells than in CD4+ T cells. Low levels of normalized T-cell clonal expansion were also seen in some patients who did not respond. Which antigens the clonally expanded peripheral T cells were specific for was not determined. Partial responders in the 0.1-3.0 mg/kg groups had among the lowest normalized peripheral clonal expansion, especially among CD8+ T cells. At doses of 0.1 to 3.0 mg/kg, clonal expansion of both CD4+ and CD8+ blood T cells was observed from baseline to week 6.

Notes on this clone: Its binding antigen is unknown. No much larger clone exists at a distance of one base, and base qualities are not known.

For CDR1 and CDR2, the germline V gene (reference sequence) lists MNHEY and SMNVEV. The CDR3 goes from the cysteine to the phenylalanine over 14 residues. Only the CDR3 portion is preserved as DNA: 42 bases, with reading frame beginning at the first base. The V end loses 3 bases and the J end loses 6 bases, and a stretch of 12 bases separates them. Patients with autoimmune disease history or receiving systemic immunosuppression were excluded from the trial. Peripheral blood for TCR sequencing was collected from all dose cohorts at baseline, on cycle 4 day 1, and on cycle 7 day 1. The samples were taken from a phase I, first-in-human, multicenter, open-label dose-escalation trial of ivuxolimab. Adults with locally advanced or metastatic head and neck squamous cell, hepatocellular, melanoma or renal cell carcinoma were enrolled in the trial. Before TCR sequencing, CD4+ T cells and CD8+ T cells were sorted from peripheral blood as separate populations.

Genomic DNA was extracted from sorted cells for sequencing of the TCRbeta CDR3 region. The immunoSEQ Assay was used to sequence the TCRbeta CDR3 regions. The immuneACCESS repertoire file appears here via TCRdb, limited to in-frame rearrangements. These files lack a portion of the clones; in checked studies, under half of the deficit traces to unresolved V genes, and the cause of the others is not known. For this sample the table gives about 55,000 clones, of which 75% to 90% were detected only once. The ten largest account for 9.5% to 15% of the sample. The chain couples TRBV27 to TRBJ2-1; the D gene remains uncertain. The sequence was collected from an adult with an advanced solid tumor such as melanoma, head and neck, liver or kidney cancer. The sample in question was CD4+ or CD8+ T cells sorted from blood, obtained in a trial of the OX40 agonist ivuxolimab. CDR3 loop: CASSFGPLPNEQFF. The nucleotide sequence is given as TGTGCCAGCAGTTTCGGACCACTCCCCAATGAGCAGTTCTTC.